This entry describes one T cell receptor (beta chain). Antigen unknown. The CDR3 is 14 amino acids. The V end was cut by 1 base, the J end by 7 bases, with 14 bases between. Germline V CDR1 and CDR2: SEHNR, FQNEAQ (reference sequence). This sample was taken from a study of shared clonotypes between healthy human individuals. Study-level information: The donor pool was made up of two women and three men aged 18 to 49. Overall study results and limits: Rarefaction revealed incomplete sorted-subset sequencing despite large depth.

As defined, naive CD8 cells were CD45RO-negative and positively selected for CCR7, with terminally differentiated effector memory CD45RA+ cells excluded. Donors, without exception, were Caucasian adults residing in Nashville, Tennessee. Each cell subset's genomic DNA was divided evenly among several immunoSEQ plates. Here immunoSEQ multiplex PCR was the method, and the copy in TCRdb shows in-frame clones only, minus some. Here the sample spans over 2 million clones, about 95% being singletons. The sample was naive CD8+ T cells sorted from blood. This chain joins TRBV7-9 and TRBJ2-7; D gene ambiguous. The sequence came from a man between 18 and 35 years old in good health. The CDR3 nucleotides are TGTGCCAGCAGCTTAGGTGACCCTAATGAGGAGCAGTACTTC. Its protein product is CASSLGDPNEEQYF.